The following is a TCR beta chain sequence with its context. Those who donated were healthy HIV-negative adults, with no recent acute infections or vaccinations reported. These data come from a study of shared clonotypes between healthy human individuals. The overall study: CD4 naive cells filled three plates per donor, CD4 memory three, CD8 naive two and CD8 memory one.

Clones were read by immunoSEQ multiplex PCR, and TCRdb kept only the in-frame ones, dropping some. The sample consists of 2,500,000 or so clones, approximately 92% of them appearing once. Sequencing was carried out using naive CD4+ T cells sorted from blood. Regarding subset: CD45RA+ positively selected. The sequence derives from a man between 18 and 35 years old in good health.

DNA of the CDR3: TGTGCCAGCAGTCCAGGGGGGCTCGGGACAGATACGCAGTATTTT. Encoded protein: CASSPGGLGTDTQYF. The chain uses TRBV6-5 and TRBJ2-3; maybe TRBD1 (7 bases). V shed 5 bases and J shed 3 bases, with 15 bases lying between them. The CDR3 is made up of 15 amino acids. Germline lookup yields CDR1 MNHEY and CDR2 SVGAGI.